This T cell receptor (beta chain) was identified during a study of patients and donors after allogeneic stem cell transplantation. This clonotype was seen many times. TCRdb recomputed calls from the RT-PCR reads with MiXCR, one row per CDR3 protein. The sample lists about 960,000 distinct CDR3 sequences, 15% to 20% occurring once. The germline CDR1 and CDR2 sequences are SGHRS and YFSETQ. After removal of 4 bases from V and 4 bases from J, the junction contained 3 bases not matched to a gene. The CDR3 loop spans 13 amino acids. The specimen sequenced was blood, either unsorted or a sorted T cell fraction (not recorded which). The chain carries TRBV5-1 and TRBJ2-3, with 7 nucleotides matching TRBD1. The source of this sequence is a human donor who was either an allogeneic HSCT recipient or a stem cell or donor lymphocyte infusion donor (not recorded which). It is not recorded whose cells these are; they may come from a transplant donor. CDR3 protein: CASSTGTADTQYF. As DNA, the CDR3 is TGCGCCAGCAGCACCGGGACAGCAGATACGCAGTATTTT.